Detailed here is one TCR beta chain. Clones were read by immunoSEQ multiplex PCR, and TCRdb kept only the in-frame ones, dropping some. The sample lists more than 15,000 clones, 84% occurring once. PCR or immunohistochemistry showed mismatch repair deficiency in every enrolled patient. TCRs were sequenced from three patients responding to pembrolizumab. The entry originates in a study of PD-1 blockade in mismatch repair-deficient tumors. V was shortened by 8 bases and J by 1 base, with 24 bases between the two germline ends. The CDR3 runs 18 residues. Looked up from germline, CDR1 is SGHNT and CDR2 is YENEEA.

The TCR comes from an adult with mismatch repair-deficient cancer. The V gene is TRBV11-3, the J gene TRBJ2-1, with D perhaps matching TRBD2 (7 bases). The sample here was PBMCs, taken 4 weeks after starting pembrolizumab. The DNA for the CDR3 is TGTGCCAGCGCCCTTAGCGCCGGTGGGAGGGGGTCCTACAATGAGCAGTTCTTC. Protein sequence: CASALSAGGRGSYNEQFF.